The rows below give T cell receptor beta chains drawn from one sample of a study of glioma-infiltrating T cells after dendritic cell vaccination. Clones were sequenced by immunoSEQ multiplex PCR, and TCRdb holds only the in-frame ones, with some missing. Found here are about 50,000 clones, about nine tenths of them singletons; the top ten hold around 5%. The sample in question was blood, obtained after dendritic cell vaccination. The receptors come from a human donor with glioblastoma. The CDR3 runs from the conserved cysteine through the conserved F or W. The D gene is left open where the match is weak. A row's size may be missing; if present it is once, few, many or a size class.

size | J | V | D | CDR3 | DNA
- | TRBJ1-1 | TRBV5-1 | - | CASSVDGYLNTEAFF | TGCGCCAGCAGCGTGGACGGGTACTTGAACACTGAAGCTTTCTTT
- | TRBJ2-1 | TRBV9 | TRBD2 | CASSATSGTYNEQFF | TGTGCCAGCAGCGCTACTAGCGGGACCTACAATGAGCAGTTCTTC
- | TRBJ1-5 | TRBV7-3 | - | CASSLVRQPQHF | TGTGCCAGCAGCTTAGTGCGTCAGCCCCAGCATTTT
- | TRBJ1-5 | TRBV19 | TRBD1 | CASTDRDMVQPQHF | TGTGCCAGTACGGACAGGGATATGGTTCAGCCCCAGCATTTT
- | TRBJ2-6 | TRBV14 | - | CASSPGQGSWSGANVLTF | TGTGCCAGCAGCCCCGGTCAGGGAAGTTGGTCTGGGGCCAACGTCCTGACTTTC
- | TRBJ2-7 | TRBV11-2 | - | CASSLIDFAYYEQYF | TGTGCCAGCAGCTTAATTGATTTTGCGTACTACGAGCAGTACTTC
- | TRBJ2-2 | TRBV7-9 | TRBD2 | CASSHPTSGRALIGELFF | TGTGCCAGCAGCCATCCAACTAGCGGGAGGGCCTTAATCGGGGAGCTGTTTTTT
- | TRBJ1-2 | TRBV29-1 | TRBD1 | CSVLGDRGPPNYGYTF | TGCAGCGTTCTGGGGGACAGGGGTCCCCCTAACTATGGCTACACCTTC
few | TRBJ1-1 | TRBV7-2 | - | CASSLEGGQGTEAFF | TGTGCCAGCAGCTTAGAAGGAGGGCAGGGCACTGAAGCTTTCTTT
- | TRBJ1-1 | TRBV23-1 | - | CASSPRVKNTEAFF | TGCGCCAGCAGTCCGAGGGTGAAGAACACTGAAGCTTTCTTT
- | TRBJ2-3 | TRBV5-4 | - | CASSLVTPLTDTQYF | TGTGCCAGCAGCTTGGTGACTCCACTCACAGATACGCAGTATTTT
- | TRBJ2-1 | TRBV2 | - | CASNGAYNEQFF | TGTGCCAGCAATGGAGCCTACAATGAGCAGTTCTTC
- | TRBJ2-2 | TRBV5-1 | - | CASSLTQSTVNTGELFF | TGCGCCAGCAGCCTCACCCAGTCGACAGTAAACACCGGGGAGCTGTTTTTT
few | TRBJ2-7 | TRBV10-1 | TRBD1 | CAKQGFTYEQYF | TGCGCCAAACAGGGGTTCACCTACGAGCAGTACTTC
few | TRBJ1-3 | TRBV29-1 | TRBD1 | CSVAEGQGLGNTIYF | TGCAGCGTTGCCGAGGGACAGGGGCTAGGAAACACCATATATTTT
few | TRBJ2-3 | TRBV18 | - | CASSATGGTDTQYF | TGTGCCAGCTCCGCGACAGGCGGCACAGATACGCAGTATTTT
- | TRBJ2-1 | TRBV7-9 | TRBD1 | CASSLESGGQFF | TGTGCCAGCAGCTTAGAATCAGGGGGTCAGTTCTTC
- | TRBJ2-2 | TRBV9 | TRBD2 | CASTSHGGGRSIGELFF | TGTGCCAGCACCTCACACGGGGGGGGGCGAAGTATCGGGGAGCTGTTTTTT
few | TRBJ1-5 | TRBV4-1 | TRBD1 | CASSQGQGYQPQHF | TGCGCCAGCAGCCAGGGACAGGGGTATCAGCCCCAGCATTTT
- | TRBJ1-4 | TRBV28 | TRBD1 | CASSGQGATNEKLFF | TGTGCCAGCAGCGGACAGGGGGCAACTAATGAAAAACTGTTTTTT
- | TRBJ1-3 | TRBV9 | - | CASSEEGGSFSGNTIYF | TGTGCCAGCAGCGAAGAGGGAGGGTCGTTCTCTGGAAACACCATATATTTT
- | TRBJ2-1 | TRBV19 | - | CASSKNGQYNEQFF | TGTGCCAGTAGTAAGAATGGTCAGTACAATGAGCAGTTCTTC
- | TRBJ2-7 | TRBV6-1 | TRBD2 | CASSLAGRTYEQYF | TGTGCCAGCAGCTTAGCGGGCCGAACCTACGAGCAGTACTTC
- | TRBJ2-1 | TRBV5-4 | TRBD2 | CASSLIFPSGNEQFF | TGTGCCAGCAGCTTGATTTTCCCTAGCGGCAATGAGCAGTTCTTC
- | TRBJ1-1 | TRBV11-3 | - | CASSLAHGGTEAFF | TGTGCCAGCAGCCTAGCCCATGGGGGGACTGAAGCTTTCTTT
few | TRBJ2-1 | TRBV7-7 | TRBD2 | CASSRGGLGSNEQFF | TGTGCTAGCAGCCGGGGAGGGTTAGGTTCCAATGAGCAGTTCTTC
- | TRBJ2-7 | TRBV28 | TRBD1 | CASSPSGQGFSYEQYF | TGTGCCAGCAGTCCTTCCGGACAGGGCTTTTCCTACGAGCAGTACTTC
- | TRBJ1-2 | TRBV19 | TRBD1 | CASRQGPAQGHYGYTF | TGTGCCAGTCGACAGGGGCCCGCCCAGGGTCACTATGGCTACACCTTC
- | TRBJ2-7 | TRBV4-1 | - | CASSQDVMWAREQYF | TGCGCCAGCAGCCAAGATGTTATGTGGGCACGCGAGCAGTACTTC
- | TRBJ2-1 | TRBV9 | - | CASSVGIGRLYNEQFF | TGTGCCAGCAGCGTAGGAATCGGCAGGCTTTACAATGAGCAGTTCTTC
once | TRBJ2-1 | TRBV10-3 | TRBD1 | CATYGTGDNEQFF | TGTGCCACGTACGGGACAGGAGACAATGAGCAGTTCTTC
- | TRBJ1-4 | TRBV2 | - | CASMPDPPRQKLFF | TGTGCCAGCATGCCGGATCCCCCGCGGCAAAAACTGTTTTTT
- | TRBJ2-5 | TRBV6-1 | - | CASTPGIVKETQYF | TGTGCCAGCACCCCAGGGATCGTAAAAGAGACCCAGTACTTC
- | TRBJ2-5 | TRBV7-2 | TRBD1 | CASSLDRGMVETQYF | TGTGCCAGCAGCTTAGACAGGGGGATGGTTGAGACCCAGTACTTC
- | TRBJ2-4 | TRBV5-1 | TRBD1 | CASTPGQGAGSNIQYF | TGCGCCAGCACACCCGGACAGGGAGCCGGGTCGAACATTCAGTACTTC
- | TRBJ2-1 | TRBV2 | TRBD2 | CASSDRLAGEMDEQFF | TGTGCCAGCAGCGACAGACTAGCGGGAGAAATGGATGAGCAGTTCTTC
few | TRBJ2-7 | TRBV2 | - | CASASYEQYF | TGTGCCAGCGCCAGTTACGAGCAGTACTTC
- | TRBJ1-2 | TRBV18 | - | CASSKDKNYGYTF | TGTGCCAGCTCAAAAGACAAGAACTATGGCTACACCTTC
- | TRBJ1-3 | TRBV16 | TRBD1 | CASSQSWDRGLRGNTIYF | TGTGCCAGCAGCCAATCCTGGGACAGGGGGCTTCGGGGAAACACCATATATTTT
- | TRBJ2-4 | TRBV7-3 | - | CASSLTGPRGAKNIQYF | TGTGCCAGCAGCTTAACAGGGCCTCGCGGGGCCAAAAACATTCAGTACTTC
- | TRBJ1-4 | TRBV10-3 | - | CATAQGEALFF | TGTGCCACCGCACAGGGTGAGGCACTGTTTTTT
- | TRBJ2-3 | TRBV2 | - | CASFRERSTDTQYF | TGTGCCAGCTTCCGGGAGAGGAGCACAGATACGCAGTATTTT
- | TRBJ2-1 | TRBV7-3 | TRBD2 | CASSPGLAGTNEQFF | TGTGCCAGCAGCCCCGGACTAGCGGGAACCAATGAGCAGTTCTTC